This T cell receptor beta chain was sequenced in a study of T cell responses to AZD1222 COVID-19 vaccine. Broader study findings: Clonal diversity was possibly underestimated; the donors were predominantly white British and more often female. Spike-specific TCR breadth and depth rose after two AZD1222 doses. Close to half of all spike-specific TCRs reportedly target regions of the variants that are unmutated.

Details on this clone: The antigen is unknown.

Clones were read by immunoSEQ multiplex PCR, and TCRdb kept only the in-frame ones, dropping some. The sample contains 86,000 or so clones, around 83% of which appear only once. Germline-derived CDR1 and CDR2 are LNHDA and SQIVND (reference sequence). CDR3 length equals 12 residues. V lost 10 bases, J lost 2 bases, and 11 bases lay in between. The chain carries TRBV19 and TRBJ1-1; D is possibly TRBD1 (5 bases). The source material was peripheral blood, sampled 28 days after the second AZD1222 dose. The receptor was derived from an adult who received the AZD1222 COVID-19 vaccine. DNA for the CDR3: TGTGCCACCACGGGACTTAACACTGAAGCTTTCTTT. This encodes CATTGLNTEAFF.